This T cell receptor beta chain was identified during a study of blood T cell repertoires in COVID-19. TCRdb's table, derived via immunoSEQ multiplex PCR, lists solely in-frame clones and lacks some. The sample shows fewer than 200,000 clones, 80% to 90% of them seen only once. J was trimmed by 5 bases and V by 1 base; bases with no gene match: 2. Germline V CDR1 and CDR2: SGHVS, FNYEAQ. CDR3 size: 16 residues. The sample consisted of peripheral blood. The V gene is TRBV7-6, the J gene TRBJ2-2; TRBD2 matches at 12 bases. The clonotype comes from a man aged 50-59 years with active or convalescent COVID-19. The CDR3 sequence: CASSLDGTSGTGELFF. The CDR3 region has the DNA TGTGCCAGCAGCTTAGACGGGACTAGCGGGACCGGGGAGCTGTTTTTT. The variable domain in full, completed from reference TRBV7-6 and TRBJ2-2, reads GAGVSQSPRYKVTKRGQDVALRCDPISGHVSLYWYRQALGQGPEFLTYFNYEAQQDKSGLPNDRFSAERPEGSISTLTIQRTEQRDSAMYRCASSLDGTSGTGELFFGEGSRLTVL.